This T cell receptor beta chain was profiled in a study of neoadjuvant nivolumab and ipilimumab in lung cancer (TCRdb year 2020). General notes on the study: In the NEOSTAR trial, nivolumab was administered intravenously at 3 mg/kg on days 1, 15 and 29, and the combination arm also received ipilimumab 1 mg/kg on day 1 only. The major pathologic response (MPR) rate in the intention-to-treat population in each study arm was designated as the primary trial endpoint. In the trial, around 43 patients with operable NSCLC were treated, of whom some 23 were randomized to nivolumab monotherapy and roughly 21 to nivolumab plus ipilimumab. TCR repertoires in pretherapy (baseline) peripheral blood were compared with TCR repertoires in tumors resected at surgery after neoadjuvant immune checkpoint blockade. Seven patients had matched pretherapy and resected tumor pairs analyzed, with four treated with nivolumab and three with nivolumab plus ipilimumab. Here is what the overall study found, with its caveats: TCR richness and clonality were greater in resected tumors than in tumor-adjacent uninvolved lung, and increases were seen in more dual-therapy-treated tumors. TCR sequencing was performed in a small number of samples. TCR richness in pretherapy blood showed a positive correlation with richness in tumors resected after neoadjuvant therapy (Spearman R ≈ 0.81). Tumor T-cell richness and clonality rose from pretherapy to surgery in three of three dual-therapy tumors but in only two of four nivolumab-treated tumors. There was no significant correlation between TCR clonality and pathologic tumor regression, and just a single major-pathologic-response sample was available for the clonality-regression analysis.

The time point label, as the study defines it: at surgical resection after neoadjuvant nivolumab +/- ipilimumab. Samples came from the phase 2 randomized NEOSTAR trial, which tested neoadjuvant nivolumab or nivolumab plus ipilimumab followed by surgery in operable NSCLC. V and J are trimmed by 7 bases and 0 bases, and the gene matches miss 4 bases of the junction. Sequences SGDLS (CDR1) and YYNGEE (CDR2) are obtained from the germline V gene. Its CDR3 holds 13 amino acids, cysteine through phenylalanine. CDR3 DNA is the only sequence kept; it has 39 bases, read in frame from the first base. Receptor amplification or capture employed the immunoSEQ multiplex PCR assay. On the study's bioinformatics: Richness and clonality were used to summarize the repertoires, and clones that significantly expanded or contracted between pre- and post-therapy samples were identified. TCRdb stores this immuneACCESS table with in-frame sequences only. Part of the clones is absent; in the studies checked, under half of the shortfall reflects unresolved V genes, and no reason is known for the rest. V, J and clone size reflect that table, while D and trimming were determined from the DNA. For this sample the table gives 30,000 to 35,000 clones, of which 90% were detected only once. Jointly, the top ten make up approximately 5% of the sample.

Turning to this clone: There is no known antigen for this receptor. Per-nucleotide qualities are absent, and no much larger clonotype sits a single base away.

The sample in question was peripheral blood, obtained after neoadjuvant nivolumab, alone or with ipilimumab, at or shortly before surgery. Recombination linked TRBV9 to TRBJ2-7; 7 of the junction bases match TRBD2. The origin of this receptor is an adult with non-small cell lung cancer. In nucleotides, the sequence is TGTGCCAGCGGGGGGGTCGGCTCCTACGAGCAGTACTTC. This codes for CASGGVGSYEQYF.